The TCR beta chain described here comes from a study of PD-1 blockade in classical Hodgkin lymphoma. Time point here: cycle 4 day 1 (C4D1), after less than 7 weeks of nivolumab. In every patient, relapse followed autologous stem cell transplantation, while exposure to brentuximab vedotin differed. The CDR3 sequence is 15 residues long. Germline V CDR1 and CDR2: LNHDA, SQIVND (reference sequence). V lost 4 bases and J lost 0, with 11 bases in between. Produced via immunoSEQ multiplex PCR; TCRdb's table is partial and in-frame only. The sample consists of about 22,000 clones, over 70% of them appearing once.

The sequence derives from a human donor with classical Hodgkin lymphoma. The chain employs TRBV19 and TRBJ2-3; TRBD1 might be the D (5 bases). Sequences were derived from peripheral blood mononuclear cells (PBMCs), sampled before the fourth cycle of nivolumab. The CDR3 sequence is CASSREQVSTDTQYF. The CDR3 region has the DNA TGTGCCAGTAGTAGAGAACAGGTTAGCACAGATACGCAGTATTTT.